This T cell receptor beta chain came from a study of Ad26.COV2.S vaccination and SARS-CoV-2 variants. Study-wide background: The donor participated in the COV1001 trial, in its Ad26.COV2.S arm. Administration of Ad26.COV2.S was intramuscular, either once or twice 56 days apart. The study, taken as a whole, reports: In TCR breadth and depth analyses, total T cell responses may have been underestimated.

The V gene's germline CDR1 is SNHLY and CDR2 FYNNEI. The CDR3 has 13 amino acids. The ends were cut back, 5 bases at V and 0 bases at J, with 7 bases in the middle. As concerns this clone: No antigen is known for it.

Specified treatment: roughly 19 received Ad26.COV2.S at low or high dose, single or two shots; a few received placebo; per-sample allocation not given. At day 63 after the first vaccine or placebo injection, samples were drawn. The donor's status was that of an adult aged 18-55 years in Boston. Sequenced by immunoSEQ multiplex PCR; TCRdb stores in-frame clones only, minus some. The sample contains 300,000 to 400,000 clones, 75% to 90% of which appear only once. Material: peripheral blood, obtained in a trial of Ad26.COV2.S vaccine versus placebo. The chain uses TRBV2 and TRBJ1-1; no clear D gene. This sequence was found in a person between 18 and 65 years old who received the Ad26.COV2.S COVID-19 vaccine or a placebo. The CDR3 DNA reads TGTGCCAGCAGTCCCTCCATGAACACTGAAGCTTTCTTT. As protein: CASSPSMNTEAFF. Full variable domain (rest looked up from reference TRBV2 and TRBJ1-1): EPEVTQTPSHQVTQMGQEVILRCVPISNHLYFYWYRQILGQKVEFLVSFYNNEISEKSEIFDDQFSVERPDGSNFTLKIRSTKLEDSAMYFCASSPSMNTEAFFGQGTRLTVV.